This T cell receptor beta chain stems from a study of shared clonotypes between healthy human individuals. Whole-study findings and limits: Approximately 4.9% of naive CD4 clonotypes were shared across four donors.

Notes on this clone: Its antigen is not identified.

Method: immunoSEQ multiplex PCR; TCRdb's copy keeps in-frame clones and lacks some. The data show a few million clones, with over 90% seen just once and approximately 0.4% held by the top ten. The germline V gene has CDR1 MDHEN and CDR2 SYDVKM. After removal of 1 base from V and 1 base from J, the junction contained 4 bases not matched to a gene. The CDR3 extends over 16 amino acids. The sequencing sample was made of naive CD4+ T cells from PBMCs. The subset is: CD45RA+ positively selected. This sequence joins TRBV28 and TRBJ2-1; the match to TRBD2 covers 7 bases. This receptor was obtained from a young man in good health. Some clones in this sample may be carry-over from other donors' samples. CDR3 loop: CASSLSPAGSYNEQFF. The CDR3 DNA follows: TGTGCCAGCAGTTTATCCCCAGCGGGATCCTACAATGAGCAGTTCTTC.